Presented here are 10 T cell receptor beta chains from one specimen sequenced in a study of blood T cell repertoires in COVID-19. The data were produced by immunoSEQ multiplex PCR, yet TCRdb's version contains in-frame clones alone and is incomplete. Of 56,000 or so clones listed, about 83% are singletons. Source material: peripheral blood. The receptors shown here come from a man between 45 and 60 years old with acute or convalescent COVID-19.

The J gene is TRBJ2-6, the V gene TRBV9; perhaps TRBD1 as D (5 bases). The CDR3 covers 18 residues. Trimming left V 3 bases short and J 1 base short, with 17 bases between. CDR1 is SGDLS and CDR2 is YYNGEE in the germline V gene. The CDR3 reads CASSAWGSYTSGANVLTF. The CDR3 nucleotides are TGTGCCAGCAGCGCCTGGGGCAGCTACACGTCTGGGGCCAACGTCCTGACTTTC.

The V and J genes are TRBV2 and TRBJ2-7; 12 bases line up with TRBD2. J gave up 5 bases and V 8 bases, and 7 bases lay outside the gene matches. The germline V gene encodes CDR1 SNHLY and CDR2 FYNNEI. CDR3 length equals 14 residues. CDR3 amino acids: CASSGLAGMDEQYF. CDR3 coding DNA: TGTGCCAGCTCGGGACTAGCGGGTATGGACGAGCAGTACTTC.

The chain has TRBV7-9 and TRBJ2-2; 8 positions agree with TRBD2. The CDR3 contains 16 residues. With V trimmed by 0 bases and J by 6 bases, 6 bases remained unmatched. Germline V gives CDR1 SEHNR, CDR2 FQNEAQ (reference sequence). CDR3 in amino acids: CASSLAAGVSPGELFF. As DNA, the CDR3 is TGTGCCAGCAGCTTAGCAGCGGGGGTCTCTCCCGGGGAGCTGTTTTTT.

The chain joins TRBV6-1 to TRBJ2-4; D is perhaps TRBD1 (5 bases). This CDR3 region has 14 residues. The germline V gene encodes CDR1 MNHNS and CDR2 SASEGT. The germline V and J ends were trimmed by 5 bases and 3 bases, with 11 bases remaining between them. CDR3 residues: CASSPQGGKNIQYF. Written as DNA, the CDR3 is TGTGCCAGCAGTCCTCAGGGTGGCAAAAACATTCAGTACTTC.

J is TRBJ1-1 and V is TRBV18; 9 positions agree with TRBD1. The CDR3 consists of 17 residues. Germline-derived CDR1 and CDR2 are KGHSH and LQKENI. Unmatched junction bases numbered 9, after V lost 3 bases and J lost 1 base. CDR3 nucleotides: TGTGCCAGCTCACCGAAACAGGGGGCTGTGGGGAACACTGAAGCTTTCTTT. Translation gives CASSPKQGAVGNTEAFF. The full variable domain, in which reference TRBV18 and TRBJ1-1 provide the parts outside the CDR3, is NAGVMQNPRHLVRRRGQEARLRCSPMKGHSHVYWYRQLPEEGLKFMVYLQKENIIDESGMPKERFSAEFPKEGPSILRIQQVVRGDSAAYFCASSPKQGAVGNTEAFFGQGTRLTVV.

V is TRBV7-2 and J is TRBJ1-5; D might be TRBD1 (6 bases). The ends were cut back, 1 base at V and 7 bases at J, with 11 bases in the middle. Germline V CDR1 and CDR2: SGHTA, FQGNSA. This CDR3 has 14 amino acids. The CDR3: CASSLDRDVQPQHF. CDR3 nucleotide sequence: TGTGCCAGCAGCTTAGACAGGGACGTGCAGCCCCAGCATTTT.

The chain couples TRBV19 to TRBJ2-3; a possible D gene is TRBD1 (6 bases). The CDR3 loop spans 17 amino acids. V lost 8 bases to trimming and J lost 4 bases, with 25 bases between them. Germline CDR1 and CDR2: LNHDA and SQIVND (reference sequence). Here the CDR3 DNA reads TGTGCCAGTCACTCAAACCGACAGGCCAAGGGGGCAGATACGCAGTATTTT. It translates to CASHSNRQAKGADTQYF.

This chain uses TRBV19 with TRBJ1-5; D perhaps matches TRBD1 (6 bases). Germline loops: CDR1 LNHDA, CDR2 SQIVND (reference sequence). The CDR3 covers 17 residues. V was pared by 3 bases and J by 0 bases, with 15 bases between. The CDR3 region has the DNA TGTGCCAGTAGTATGACAGGTACTCCGGCTAGCAATCAGCCCCAGCATTTT. Protein sequence: CASSMTGTPASNQPQHF.

This clone came up once. The chain couples TRBV14 to TRBJ2-7, with 8 bases identical to TRBD1. This CDR3 spans 15 amino acids. V shed 3 bases, J shed 1 base, and the junction held 5 bases outside the gene matches. Germline CDR1 is SGHDN and CDR2 is FVKESK. This CDR3 is CASSHPTGESYEQYF. CDR3 DNA sequence: TGTGCCAGCAGCCATCCGACAGGGGAATCCTACGAGCAGTACTTC.

The chain carries TRBV27 and TRBJ1-1, with D tentatively TRBD1 (6 bases). Looked up from germline, CDR1 is MNHEY and CDR2 is SMNVEV (reference sequence). The CDR3 is 14 residues long. V was pared by 2 bases and J by 5 bases, with 12 bases between. The CDR3 sequence: CASSLPGARTEAFF. In nucleotides, the CDR3 is TGTGCCAGCAGTTTACCAGGGGCGAGAACTGAAGCTTTCTTT.